These 8 T cell receptor beta chains were sequenced from one sample in a study of T cells in localized non-small cell lung cancer (dated by TCRdb to the early 2020s). Library generation was performed with the immunoSEQ multiplex PCR assay. The clones in this table, taken by TCRdb from immuneACCESS, are in-frame only. Not every clone is retained; where verified, under half of the shortfall comes from an unresolved V gene, and the cause of the rest is unknown. The sample table lists over 70,000 clones, about 90% of them with a count of one. The ten biggest clones cover just over 20% of the sample. The sample was peripheral blood, taken before any cancer treatment. The receptor set was obtained from a male donor at least 60 years old with stage III squamous cell lung carcinoma.

This clone was counted between two and nine times. V and J are TRBV5-4 and TRBJ2-1; 7 bases align to TRBD2. Unmatched junction bases numbered 13, after V lost 7 bases and J lost 0 bases. The CDR3 sequence is 17 residues long. Germline-derived CDR1 and CDR2 are SGHNT and YYREEE (reference sequence). CDR3 in DNA: TGTGCCAGCTCCAGGACCATCAGGACTAGCTCCTACAATGAGCAGTTCTTC. It encodes CASSRTIRTSSYNEQFF.

This chain links TRBV5-1 with TRBJ2-3, with D uncertain. Trimming took off 0 bases at V and 5 bases at J, with 7 bases between the two ends. Per germline, CDR1 SGHRS and CDR2 YFSETQ. The CDR3 has 13 amino acids. CDR3 nucleotides: TGCGCCAGCAGCTTGGCTCCGGGAGATACGCAGTATTTT. Its protein product is CASSLAPGDTQYF. Complete variable domain (other parts from reference TRBV5-1 and TRBJ2-3): KAGVTQTPRYLIKTRGQQVTLSCSPISGHRSVSWYQQTPGQGLQFLFEYFSETQRNKGNFPGRFSGRQFSNSRSEMNVSTLELGDSALYLCASSLAPGDTQYFGPGTRLTVL.

The V and J genes are TRBV5-1 and TRBJ1-1, with D possibly matching TRBD1 (6 bases). CDR1 is SGHRS, CDR2 YFSETQ, per germline. CDR3 length equals 15 residues. With 0 bases removed from V and 1 base from J, the gap between germline ends came to 10 bases. DNA of the CDR3: TGCGCCAGCAGCTTGGATATAGGGGGGAACACTGAAGCTTTCTTT. This codes for CASSLDIGGNTEAFF.

The chain recombines TRBV29-1 with TRBJ2-1; no reliable D call. Germline CDR1 and CDR2: SQVTM and ANQGSEA. Between the trimmed V and J ends, which lost 1 base and 6 bases, there was a span of 7 bases. The CDR3 spans 12 residues. CDR3 region: CSVEGSFNEQFF. Here the CDR3 DNA reads TGCAGCGTTGAAGGTAGTTTCAATGAGCAGTTCTTC.

The chain is built from TRBV9 and TRBJ1-1, with TRBD1 as a possible D gene (6 bases). From germline, CDR1 is SGDLS and CDR2 YYNGEE. The CDR3 has 15 residues. Trimming shortened V by 4 bases and J by 5 bases, and 18 bases separated the two germline ends. CDR3 residues: CASSPSGGGGTEAFF. The CDR3 DNA follows: TGTGCCAGCAGCCCCTCGGGCGGAGGGGGGACTGAAGCTTTCTTT.

This clone was counted between two and nine times. Other DNA variants within this sample encode the same CDR3. This chain joins TRBV6-5 and TRBJ1-5; D is unresolved. CDR3 length: 13 amino acids. V gave up 0 bases and J gave up 7 bases, with 7 bases separating them. The V gene's germline CDR1 is MNHEY and CDR2 SVGAGI. The CDR3 region is CASSYSKEQPQHF. The CDR3 DNA reads TGTGCCAGCAGTTACTCAAAAGAGCAGCCCCAGCATTTT.

The chain uses TRBV27 and TRBJ2-1; D gene unclear. The CDR3 covers 15 residues. Germline values: CDR1 MNHEY, CDR2 SMNVEV (reference sequence). Trimming took 3 bases from V and 2 from J, leaving 11 bases between them. The CDR3 sequence is CASSLAAAPYNEQFF. The CDR3 region has the DNA TGTGCCAGCAGTTTGGCGGCAGCTCCCTACAATGAGCAGTTCTTC.

The CDR3 loop is CASSREETQYF. The CDR3 DNA reads as TGTGCCAGCAGCCGCGAAGAGACCCAGTACTTC. The gene calls are TRBV7-8 and TRBJ2-5; D is unclear. The CDR3 contains 11 residues. Germline V gene data show CDR1 as SGHVS and CDR2 as FQNEAQ. The V and J ends lost 5 bases and 3 bases respectively, with 4 bases between them.